Listed below are T cell receptor beta chains from one sample, sequenced in a study of Ad26.COV2.S vaccination and SARS-CoV-2 variants. TCRdb's table, derived via immunoSEQ multiplex PCR, lists solely in-frame clones and lacks some. This sample has hundreds of thousands of clones; more than 80% occur once, and the top ten carry 9.5% to 15%. The sample here was peripheral blood, taken in a trial of Ad26.COV2.S vaccine versus placebo. All receptors come from a person between 18 and 65 years old who received the Ad26.COV2.S COVID-19 vaccine or a placebo. CDR3s include the opening cysteine and the closing phenylalanine or tryptophan. Each record gives: V gene, CDR3 length, clone size, D gene, J gene, CDR3 DNA, CDR3 protein. The D gene is left open where the match is weak. Expanded clones are given a class, and other clones once, few, many or no size at all.

TRBV19	14	NA	TRBD2	TRBJ2-5	TGTGCCAGTAGTATAGCGGGACTAGCGGCGACCCAGTACTTC	CASSIAGLAATQYF
TRBV29-1	13	NA	TRBD1	TRBJ1-2	TGCAGCGTAGGGGACAGTCTTAACTATGGCTACACCTTC	CSVGDSLNYGYTF
TRBV11-3	15	NA	TRBD2	TRBJ2-3	TGTGCCAGCAGCAGAGGGACTAGCGGAACAGATACGCAGTATTTT	CASSRGTSGTDTQYF
TRBV12-5	14	NA	TRBD1	TRBJ1-1	TGTGCTAGTGGGGGACAGGGATGGAACACTGAAGCTTTCTTT	CASGGQGWNTEAFF
TRBV27	14	NA	TRBD2	TRBJ2-7	TGTGCCAGCAGTTTAAGACTAGCTTCCTACGAGCAGTACTTC	CASSLRLASYEQYF
TRBV9	17	NA	TRBD2	TRBJ2-1	TGTGCCAGCAGCGGTGGGGTTAGCGGGAGCTTCTACAATGAGCAGTTCTTC	CASSGGVSGSFYNEQFF
TRBV29-1	10	NA	NA	TRBJ1-1	TGCAGCGTTGGGCAGGGTACCGCTTTCTTT	CSVGQGTAFF
TRBV13	15	NA	NA	TRBJ2-3	TGTGCCAGCAGCGGTGGAAGGCGAGCCACAGATACGCAGTATTTT	CASSGGRRATDTQYF
TRBV7-9	12	NA	NA	TRBJ2-7	TGTGCCAGCAGCTTACGAGCTTACGAGCAGTACTTC	CASSLRAYEQYF
TRBV6-5	12	NA	TRBD2	TRBJ2-7	TGTGCCAGCAGTAACAAGCGGGGCGAGCAGTACTTC	CASSNKRGEQYF
TRBV15	12	once	NA	TRBJ2-1	TGTGCCACCAGCAGGACGTACAATGAGCAGTTCTTC	CATSRTYNEQFF
TRBV25-1	16	NA	NA	TRBJ2-5	TGTGCCAGCAGTGCCCAACAGGACAGTATCCAAGAGACCCAGTACTTC	CASSAQQDSIQETQYF
TRBV4-1	17	NA	NA	TRBJ1-5	TGCGCCAGCAGCCAAGACCCTCGAGACAGGACTAAGCAGCCCCAGCATTTT	CASSQDPRDRTKQPQHF
TRBV7-2	15	once	TRBD2	TRBJ2-1	TGTGCCAGCAGCCCATGGACTAGCGGGACCGATGAGCAGTTCTTC	CASSPWTSGTDEQFF
TRBV6-2/TRBV6-3	13	NA	NA	TRBJ1-2	TGTGCCAGCAGTTACTACAGGGACTATGGCTACACCTTC	CASSYYRDYGYTF
TRBV11-2	17	NA	NA	TRBJ1-1	TGTGCCAGCAGCCCCCCGGTCTGGGAGGGGGTGAACACTGAAGCTTTCTTT	CASSPPVWEGVNTEAFF
TRBV4-1	20	NA	TRBD2	TRBJ2-3	TGCGCCAGCAGCCAAGGAATCAACGGGAGGGGGTTCACACACACAGATACGCAGTATTTT	CASSQGINGRGFTHTDTQYF
TRBV2	18	NA	NA	TRBJ2-1	TGTGCCAGCAGTGCTGGGCCGCAGGGCTTTAGCTCCTACAATGAGCAGTTCTTC	CASSAGPQGFSSYNEQFF
TRBV7-9	13	NA	TRBD1	TRBJ1-3	TGTGCCAGCACCTCGACAGGGATTGACACCATATATTTT	CASTSTGIDTIYF
TRBV9	15	NA	NA	TRBJ1-4	TGTGCCAGCAGCGTAGACGTAACAACTAATGAAAAACTGTTTTTT	CASSVDVTTNEKLFF
TRBV7-8	13	NA	NA	TRBJ2-7	TGTGCCAGCAGCCCGACTCTATCCTACGAGCAGTACTTC	CASSPTLSYEQYF
TRBV6-2/TRBV6-3	15	NA	TRBD1	TRBJ2-7	TGTGCCAGCAGTTACATCAAGACAGGGCGGTACGAGCAGTACTTC	CASSYIKTGRYEQYF
TRBV6-2/TRBV6-3	12	NA	NA	TRBJ2-2	TGTGCCAGCAGTCGGAAGTACGGTGAGCTGTTTTTT	CASSRKYGELFF
TRBV7-2	16	NA	TRBD1	TRBJ2-2	TGTGCCAGCAGCCAGACCGGGACCCCAGGGGGCGGGGAGCTGTTTTTT	CASSQTGTPGGGELFF
TRBV3-1/TRBV3-2	14	once	TRBD1	TRBJ2-5	TGTGCCAGCAGCCCCCGGGACAGGGGTGAGACCCAGTACTTC	CASSPRDRGETQYF
TRBV10-2	18	once	TRBD2	TRBJ2-2	TGCGCCAGCAGCCCCCTGATATCAAGCGGGAGTGAGGCCGGGGAGCTGTTTTTT	CASSPLISSGSEAGELFF
TRBV10-3	15	NA	NA	TRBJ2-3	TGTGCCATCAGTTCCGGGACAAAGAGCACAGATACGCAGTATTTT	CAISSGTKSTDTQYF
TRBV11-1	14	few	TRBD1	TRBJ2-1	TGTGCCAGCAGGGGGACAGTCTCCTACAATGAGCAGTTCTTC	CASRGTVSYNEQFF
TRBV7-2	14	NA	NA	TRBJ2-1	TGTGCCAGCAGCTTGTCTAGGGTCTACAATGAGCAGTTCTTC	CASSLSRVYNEQFF
TRBV7-6	16	NA	TRBD2	TRBJ2-5	TGTGCCAGCAGCAGACTGGCGGGAGGACTTCAAGAGACCCAGTACTTC	CASSRLAGGLQETQYF
TRBV12-3/TRBV12-4	12	NA	NA	TRBJ2-7	TGTGCCAGCAAAGGGGGGGCCTACGAGCAGTACTTC	CASKGGAYEQYF
TRBV2	15	NA	NA	TRBJ1-1	TGTGCCAGCACGACCTCTGGGTTTGGGAACACTGAAGCTTTCTTT	CASTTSGFGNTEAFF
TRBV5-5	14	NA	NA	TRBJ2-1	TGTGCCAGCAGCTTGAATCCCTCCTACAATGAGCAGTTCTTC	CASSLNPSYNEQFF
TRBV4-2	17	NA	TRBD2	TRBJ2-1	TGTGCCAGCAGCCAAGATTCGCCTAGCGGGAGGGACAATGAGCAGTTCTTC	CASSQDSPSGRDNEQFF
TRBV10-1	20	few	TRBD2	TRBJ2-2	TGCGCCAGCAGTCTCCTACCGGGACTAGCGGGAGGGCCTGACACCGGGGAGCTGTTTTTT	CASSLLPGLAGGPDTGELFF
TRBV29-1	13	NA	NA	TRBJ1-1	TGCAGCGTTGAAGGGACCATGAACACTGAAGCTTTCTTT	CSVEGTMNTEAFF
TRBV27	15	NA	TRBD2	TRBJ2-1	TGTGCCAGCAGCGATGGACTAGCGGGAAGGAATGAGCAGTTCTTC	CASSDGLAGRNEQFF
TRBV27	15	NA	TRBD1	TRBJ2-7	TGTGCCAGCAGTTTAAGCCCAGGGGGCCCCTACGAGCAGTACTTC	CASSLSPGGPYEQYF
TRBV6-1	16	NA	TRBD2	TRBJ2-1	TGTGCCAGCAGTGCAACCGGGACTAGCGGGACCAATGAGCAGTTCTTC	CASSATGTSGTNEQFF
TRBV28	15	NA	NA	TRBJ2-1	TGTGCCAGCCAGCCACTTGGACTACGGTTGGATGAGCAGTTCTTC	CASQPLGLRLDEQFF
TRBV18	14	NA	NA	TRBJ2-7	TGTGCCAGCTCACCCGGCCAGGGGCCCTACGAGCAGTACTTC	CASSPGQGPYEQYF
TRBV11-2	14	NA	NA	TRBJ1-4	TGTGCCAGCAGCTTGAGGACGGTGAATGAAAAACTGTTTTTT	CASSLRTVNEKLFF
TRBV19	15	few	NA	TRBJ2-3	TGTGCCAGTAGTCCCGTAGCGGCGGGGCAGGATACGCAGTATTTT	CASSPVAAGQDTQYF
TRBV11-2	18	NA	TRBD1	TRBJ2-2	TGTGCCAGCAGCTTAGATAGTCAGGGACAGGGTCTCCCCGGGGAGCTGTTTTTT	CASSLDSQGQGLPGELFF